These 25 T cell receptor beta chains share one sample of origin, sequenced in a study of blood T cell repertoires in COVID-19. Produced via immunoSEQ multiplex PCR; TCRdb's table is partial and in-frame only. This sample has under 200,000 clones, with 70% to 80% found just once. Sample: peripheral blood. These receptors were obtained from a woman aged 40 to 50 with COVID-19, enrolled during active disease.

J is TRBJ2-3 and V is TRBV4-1; 7 positions agree with TRBD2. Germline values: CDR1 MGHRA, CDR2 YSYEKL. The CDR3 spans 14 residues. J lost 2 bases, V lost 3 bases, and 2 bases had no gene match. DNA of the CDR3: TGCGCCAGCAGCCACGGGACTAACACAGATACGCAGTATTTT. This gives the protein CASSHGTNTDTQYF.

The J gene is TRBJ1-1, the V gene TRBV6-6; tentative D call: TRBD1 (6 bases). Germline values: CDR1 MNHNY, CDR2 SVGAGI (reference sequence). This CDR3 region has 16 residues. V gave up 0 bases and J gave up 1 base, with 12 bases separating them. CDR3 DNA: TGTGCCAGCAGTTACTCCGGACAGAGGGGGAACACTGAAGCTTTCTTT. It yields the protein CASSYSGQRGNTEAFF.

The gene calls are TRBV11-3 and TRBJ2-7; no clear D gene. Germline CDR1 SGHNT, CDR2 YENEEA. V was clipped by 5 bases and J by 1 base, with 12 bases between them. The CDR3 is made up of 14 amino acids. Written as DNA, the CDR3 is TGTGCCAGCAGCCCCACTTCCTTATCCTACGAGCAGTACTTC. Translation: CASSPTSLSYEQYF.

This clone has a handful of counts. This rearrangement joins TRBV6-5 to TRBJ1-2, with 10 bases aligning to TRBD1. Unmatched junction bases numbered 5, after V lost 2 bases and J lost 8 bases. The CDR3 is 14 residues long. The germline V gene has CDR1 MNHEY and CDR2 SVGAGI. CDR3 sequence (DNA): TGTGCCAGCAGTTACCTCGGGACAGGGGAGGGCTACACCTTC. Encoded protein: CASSYLGTGEGYTF.

The V gene is TRBV19, the J gene TRBJ1-6, with TRBD1 as a possible D gene (6 bases). The CDR3 totals 14 residues. Germline CDR1 reads LNHDA; CDR2 reads SQIVND (reference sequence). Trimming took off 4 bases at V and 7 bases at J, with 11 bases between the two ends. This chain's CDR3 is CASSTTGYNSPLHF. The CDR3 DNA is TGTGCCAGTAGTACCACAGGGTACAATTCACCCCTCCACTTT.

The V and J genes are TRBV18 and TRBJ2-7, with TRBD2 matching over 11 bases. V shed 3 bases and J 5 bases; nucleotides not matched to a gene: 6. The length of the CDR3 is 15 residues. Germline CDR1 is KGHSH and CDR2 is LQKENI. DNA of the CDR3: TGTGCCAGCTCACCGACTAGCGGGATGATCGACGAGCAGTACTTC. Protein: CASSPTSGMIDEQYF.

The chain joins TRBV5-6 to TRBJ1-5; D remains ambiguous. CDR3 length equals 12 residues. Germline V gives CDR1 SGHDT, CDR2 YYEEEE. Trimming cost V 1 base and J 5 bases, with 4 bases left between them. CDR3 in amino acids: CASSLPDQPQHF. In DNA, the CDR3 is TGTGCCAGCAGCTTGCCGGATCAGCCCCAGCATTTT. Complete variable domain (other parts from reference TRBV5-6 and TRBJ1-5): DAGVTQSPTHLIKTRGQQVTLRCSPKSGHDTVSWYQQALGQGPQFIFQYYEEEERQRGNFPDRFSGHQFPNYSSELNVNALLLGDSALYLCASSLPDQPQHFGDGTRLSIL.

J is TRBJ2-7 and V is TRBV19, with 7 bases matching TRBD1. V shed 8 bases and J 2 bases; nucleotides not matched to a gene: 9. The germline CDR1 and CDR2 sequences are LNHDA and SQIVND (reference sequence). The CDR3 is 14 amino acids. For the CDR3, the DNA is TGTGCCAGTTCACAGACAGGGTCCCCCTACGAGCAGTACTTC. Translation: CASSQTGSPYEQYF. Using reference TRBV19 and TRBJ2-7 for the parts outside the CDR3, the full variable domain is DGGITQSPKYLFRKEGQNVTLSCEQNLNHDAMYWYRQDPGQGLRLIYYSQIVNDFQKGDIAEGYSVSREKKESFPLTVTSAQKNPTAFYLCASSQTGSPYEQYFGPGTRLTVT.

V is TRBV4-1 and J is TRBJ1-5; D unresolved. The germline gives CDR1 MGHRA, CDR2 YSYEKL. The V end lost 5 bases, the J end lost 3 bases, and 11 bases lay between the germline ends. The CDR3 has 14 amino acids. CDR3 bases: TGCGCCAGCAGCTTTGGTCCAGACAATCAGCCCCAGCATTTT. Residues: CASSFGPDNQPQHF.

V and J are TRBV19 and TRBJ1-5; D may be TRBD1 (6 bases). This CDR3 spans 17 amino acids. Germline loops: CDR1 LNHDA, CDR2 SQIVND (reference sequence). Between the trimmed V and J ends, which lost 2 bases and 4 bases, there was a span of 18 bases. The CDR3 DNA is TGTGCCAGTAGTATACTATTGTCAGGGGAGGGAAATCAGCCCCAGCATTTT. Amino acids: CASSILLSGEGNQPQHF.

This clone was found once. This chain links TRBV7-9 with TRBJ1-2; TRBD1 might be the D (6 bases). The CDR3 consists of 14 residues. Trimming pared 3 bases from V and 6 bases from J, leaving 14 bases between. Germline CDR1 SEHNR, CDR2 FQNEAQ (reference sequence). CDR3 protein: CASSFYGGRDGYTF. The CDR3 nucleotides are TGTGCCAGCAGCTTCTACGGGGGGCGCGATGGCTACACCTTC.

The sample holds a few counts of this clone. V usage is TRBV19 and J usage is TRBJ1-5, with D uncertain. V lost 6 bases, J lost 2 bases, and 14 bases lay in between. CDR1 LNHDA and CDR2 SQIVND come from the germline V gene (reference sequence). The CDR3 contains 15 residues. The CDR3 loop reads CASRTYGVGNQPQHF. The CDR3 bases are TGTGCCAGTAGAACATACGGGGTGGGCAATCAGCCCCAGCATTTT. Full variable domain (rest looked up from reference TRBV19 and TRBJ1-5): DGGITQSPKYLFRKEGQNVTLSCEQNLNHDAMYWYRQDPGQGLRLIYYSQIVNDFQKGDIAEGYSVSREKKESFPLTVTSAQKNPTAFYLCASRTYGVGNQPQHFGDGTRLSIL.

The chain uses TRBV2 and TRBJ1-1, with D uncertain. Germline CDR1 reads SNHLY; CDR2 reads FYNNEI. Trimming stripped 4 bases from V and 2 bases from J, with 11 bases between. The CDR3 spans 14 residues. For the CDR3, the DNA is TGTGCCAGCAGTGGCTTAGCTTTCAACACTGAAGCTTTCTTT. Translated: CASSGLAFNTEAFF. Drawing the rest from reference TRBV2 and TRBJ1-1, the complete variable domain is EPEVTQTPSHQVTQMGQEVILRCVPISNHLYFYWYRQILGQKVEFLVSFYNNEISEKSEIFDDQFSVERPDGSNFTLKIRSTKLEDSAMYFCASSGLAFNTEAFFGQGTRLTVV.

This clone came up many times. The chain combines TRBV12-3 or TRBV12-4 with TRBJ2-2; D is uncertain. V shed 5 bases and J shed 3 bases, with 7 bases lying between them. The CDR3 sequence is 13 residues long. The CDR3 DNA is TGTGCCAGCAGTATCCGGGACACCGGGGAGCTGTTTTTT. As protein: CASSIRDTGELFF.

This sequence joins TRBV5-8 and TRBJ2-3; 10 bases are shared with TRBD2. The V gene end was trimmed by 4 bases and the J gene end by 1 base; junction bases not matched to a gene: 6. CDR3 length: 16 amino acids. Germline V gives CDR1 SGHTS, CDR2 YDEGEE. The CDR3, as DNA: TGTGCCAGCAGCCCCGGGACTAGCGAGGGCACAGATACGCAGTATTTT. Amino acids: CASSPGTSEGTDTQYF.

This clone appeared a few times. This chain links TRBV28 with TRBJ2-7; TRBD1 matches at 9 bases. V shed 6 bases, J shed 4 bases, and the junction held 25 bases outside the gene matches. CDR1 is MDHEN and CDR2 is SYDVKM in the germline V gene. This CDR3 comprises 20 residues. CDR3 region: CASSLDNPRHVGDRVYEQYF. Written as DNA, the CDR3 is TGTGCCAGCAGCCTCGATAACCCCCGTCATGTCGGGGACAGGGTGTACGAGCAGTACTTC.

The chain uses TRBV7-9 and TRBJ1-6, with D possibly TRBD1 on 5 matching bases. The CDR3 covers 15 residues. Per germline, CDR1 SEHNR and CDR2 FQNEAQ (reference sequence). Trimming shortened V by 4 bases and J by 6 bases, and 13 bases separated the two germline ends. The CDR3 protein is CASSSQDRSNSPLHF. The CDR3 DNA reads TGTGCCAGCAGCTCACAAGACAGAAGTAATTCACCCCTCCACTTT. The variable domain in full, completed from reference TRBV7-9 and TRBJ1-6, reads DTGVSQNPRHKITKRGQNVTFRCDPISEHNRLYWYRQTLGQGPEFLTYFQNEAQLEKSRLLSDRFSAERPKGSFSTLEIQRTEQGDSAMYLCASSSQDRSNSPLHFGNGTRLTVT.

The chain has TRBV6-5 and TRBJ2-5; TRBD2 aligns across 8 bases. With 5 bases clipped from V and 0 bases from J, the junction kept 5 bases outside the gene matches. This CDR3 is built from 15 residues. Germline lookup yields CDR1 MNHEY and CDR2 SVGAGI. CDR3 sequence (DNA): TGTGCCAGCAGTATGATAGCGGGGTACCAAGAGACCCAGTACTTC. The encoded protein is CASSMIAGYQETQYF.

The gene calls are TRBV28 and TRBJ2-4; tentatively, D is TRBD2 (6 bases). The V and J ends lost 7 bases and 1 base respectively, with 14 bases between them. Germline V gene data show CDR1 as MDHEN and CDR2 as SYDVKM. The CDR3 spans 15 residues. CDR3 residues: CASIPSRGAKNIQYF. Here the CDR3 DNA reads TGTGCCAGCATTCCCTCCCGGGGGGCCAAAAACATTCAGTACTTC. The full variable domain, in which reference TRBV28 and TRBJ2-4 provide the parts outside the CDR3, is DVKVTQSSRYLVKRTGEKVFLECVQDMDHENMFWYRQDPGLGLRLIYFSYDVKMKEKGDIPEGYSVSREKKERFSLILESASTNQTSMYLCASIPSRGAKNIQYFGAGTRLSVL.

The V gene is TRBV6-1, the J gene TRBJ1-1; D not certain. The germline V gene encodes CDR1 MNHNS and CDR2 SASEGT. Trimming stripped 3 bases from V and 0 bases from J, with 14 bases between. This CDR3 region has 16 residues. Here the CDR3 DNA reads TGTGCCAGCAGTGAGTCGGAGTTTTTAATGAACACTGAAGCTTTCTTT. Translated, it gives CASSESEFLMNTEAFF.

The chain combines TRBV5-1 with TRBJ2-1, with 8 bases identical to TRBD1. V trimming: 3 bases; J trimming: 6 bases; junction bases outside the gene matches: 11. This CDR3 has 16 amino acids. Looked up from germline, CDR1 is SGHRS and CDR2 is YFSETQ. The CDR3 region is CASSSGGGEEVNEQFF. CDR3 DNA: TGCGCCAGCAGCTCAGGGGGCGGGGAAGAGGTCAATGAGCAGTTCTTC.

The chain employs TRBV30 and TRBJ2-3; TRBD2 matches 12 bases. Germline values: CDR1 GTSNPN, CDR2 SVGIG (reference sequence). This CDR3 has 15 residues. V was pared by 4 bases and J by 6 bases, with 8 bases of the junction left unmatched. This CDR3 is CAWTSGGAMFDTQYF. CDR3 coding DNA: TGTGCCTGGACTAGCGGGGGGGCCATGTTCGATACGCAGTATTTT.

The CDR3 region has the DNA TGTGCCAGCAGCCGCAACGCGGCTAATGAAAAACTGTTTTTT. It translates to CASSRNAANEKLFF. The chain recombines TRBV7-3 with TRBJ1-4; D remains ambiguous. The length of the CDR3 is 14 residues. Germline V gene lookup returns CDR1 SGHTA and CDR2 FQGTGA. V lost 5 bases and J 3 bases, leaving 10 bases between the germline ends.

This rearrangement joins TRBV15 to TRBJ1-4, with a possible D match to TRBD1 (5 bases). The CDR3 length is 14 residues. V was shortened by 3 bases and J by 8 bases, with 13 bases between the two germline ends. Germline V CDR1 and CDR2: LNHNV, YYDKDF (reference sequence). The CDR3 region is CATSSVQEREKLFF. CDR3 nucleotide sequence: TGTGCCACCAGCAGTGTACAGGAAAGGGAAAAACTGTTTTTT.

The chain links TRBV12-3 or TRBV12-4 to TRBJ2-7; D is ambiguous. Between the trimmed V and J ends, which lost 5 bases and 0 bases, there was a span of 5 bases. This CDR3 comprises 12 residues. The chain's CDR3 is CASSRLSYEQYF. DNA for the CDR3: TGTGCCAGCAGTCGACTCTCCTACGAGCAGTACTTC.